Below, 22 T cell receptor beta chains from the same sample are listed, as sequenced in a study of T cell repertoires in cytomegalovirus infection. No antigen has been assigned to these receptors. TCRdb redid the calling of the reads with MiXCR, one entry per CDR3 protein. This table holds about 890,000 distinct CDR3 sequences, approximately 30% found once. The sample here was cultured CD8+ T cells from PBMCs, taken from culture after CMV antigen stimulation. These receptors were obtained from a human donor in good health (CMV status not recorded). Some clones in this sample may be carry-over from other donors' samples.

This clonotype was recorded at least ten times. The chain recombines TRBV7-2 with TRBJ1-2; weak D call: TRBD1 (6 bases). This CDR3 is 14 amino acids long. Germline V gene sequence: CDR1 SGHTA, CDR2 FQGNSA. V lost 5 bases and J lost 4, with 14 bases in between. CDR3 sequence: CASSRSDRTYGYTF. The CDR3 nucleotides read TGTGCCAGCAGCCGATCCGACAGGACCTATGGCTACACCTTC.

This clonotype was seen more than once but under ten times. The V call is TRBV9, the J call TRBJ1-2, with no clear D. V was pared by 6 bases and J by 3 bases, with 24 bases between. The length of the CDR3 is 17 residues. The germline V gene encodes CDR1 SGDLS and CDR2 YYNGEE. CDR3 DNA sequence: TGTGCCAGCAAGGGAACCGGCGCTGCGGAGGGTGACTATGGCTACACCTTC. It specifies CASKGTGAAEGDYGYTF.

This clonotype was seen many times. The chain is built from TRBV19 and TRBJ1-5; D is uncertain. The CDR3 runs to 16 residues. Germline-derived CDR1 and CDR2 are LNHDA and SQIVND (reference sequence). Between the trimmed V and J ends, which lost 3 bases and 3 bases, there was a span of 15 bases. As DNA, the CDR3 is TGTGCCAGTAGTATTCTCGTTAGGGTTTCCAATCAGCCCCAGCATTTT. Its protein is CASSILVRVSNQPQHF.

CDR3 residues: CASSPGLAGRSEQFF. CDR3 sequence (DNA): TGTGCCAGCAGTCCGGGACTAGCGGGGAGGAGTGAGCAGTTCTTC. The gene calls are TRBV27 and TRBJ2-1; TRBD2 aligns across 13 bases. The germline V gene has CDR1 MNHEY and CDR2 SMNVEV (reference sequence). V was pared by 5 bases and J by 9 bases, with 7 bases of the junction left unmatched. This CDR3 is built from 15 residues.

This clonotype was detected only once. A read error may explain this, as a much larger clone is one base away. CDR3 protein: CASPPGLAGHTDTQYF. Written as DNA, the CDR3 is TGTGCCAGCCCCCCGGGCCTAGCGGGCCACACAGATACGCAGTATTTT. V and J are TRBV12-3 or TRBV12-4 and TRBJ2-3; TRBD2 matches at 8 bases. J gave up 2 bases and V 8 bases, and 12 bases lay outside the gene matches. This CDR3 is 16 amino acids long.

In its sample, this clonotype was seen a few times. The chain combines TRBV28 with TRBJ1-4; D remains ambiguous. From germline, CDR1 is MDHEN and CDR2 SYDVKM. Trimming shortened V by 5 bases and J by 8 bases, and 15 bases separated the two germline ends. The CDR3 has 14 residues. The CDR3: CASSDREEGEKLFF. The DNA for the CDR3 is TGTGCCAGCAGTGACCGGGAGGAAGGCGAAAAACTGTTTTTT.

This clonotype is a singleton in its sample. The V and J genes are TRBV4-1 and TRBJ1-4; D unresolved. The germline gives CDR1 MGHRA, CDR2 YSYEKL. The CDR3 has 13 residues. V lost 3 bases, J lost 6 bases, and 8 bases lay in between. The CDR3 is CASSQNMDEKLFF. The CDR3 nucleotides read TGCGCCAGCAGCCAGAACATGGATGAAAAACTGTTTTTT.

The table lists this clonotype with many counts. This chain links TRBV19 with TRBJ1-1; TRBD1 aligns across 8 bases. The CDR3 loop spans 15 amino acids. CDR1 is LNHDA and CDR2 is SQIVND in the germline V gene (reference sequence). V trimming: 10 bases; J trimming: 2 bases; junction bases outside the gene matches: 12. The CDR3 loop is CATGQGRLGNTEAFF. The CDR3 DNA is TGTGCCACCGGACAGGGAAGGTTAGGTAACACTGAAGCTTTCTTT.

V usage is TRBV12-3 or TRBV12-4 and J usage is TRBJ2-4; tentatively, D is TRBD2 (5 bases). There are 17 residues in the CDR3. Trimming pared 5 bases from V and 0 bases from J, leaving 17 bases between. The CDR3 here is CASSTPYGEIAKNIQYF. The CDR3 nucleotides are TGTGCCAGCAGTACCCCCTACGGGGAGATAGCCAAAAACATTCAGTACTTC.

This clonotype was observed a few times. V usage is TRBV4-1 and J usage is TRBJ1-1; D perhaps matches TRBD1 (5 bases). Trimming pared 0 bases from V and 1 base from J, leaving 9 bases between. Germline CDR1 is MGHRA and CDR2 is YSYEKL. The CDR3 extends over 15 amino acids. This CDR3 is CASSQESGGNTEAFF. CDR3 bases: TGCGCCAGCAGCCAAGAGTCGGGGGGGAACACTGAAGCTTTCTTT.

This clonotype appeared once. The J gene is TRBJ2-7, the V gene TRBV20-1; maybe TRBD1 (6 bases). The CDR3 spans 14 residues. The germline CDR1 and CDR2 sequences are DFQATT and SNEGSKA (reference sequence). V was clipped by 5 bases and J by 4 bases, with 18 bases between them. CDR3 sequence reads: CSAHPTGSMYEQYV. Written as DNA, the CDR3 is TGCAGTGCTCACCCCACAGGGAGTATGTACGAGCAGTACGTC.

A note on this clonotype: At one end the junction does not follow the germline gene, possibly because of a read error. This sequence joins TRBV14 and TRBJ2-5; D is unresolved. There are 14 residues in the CDR3. CDR1 is SGHDN and CDR2 is FVKESK in the germline V gene. CDR3 sequence reads: CASNQVRSQETQYF. For the CDR3, the DNA is TGTGCCAGCAACCAAGTCCGAAGTCAAGAGACCCAGTACTTC.

This clonotype was observed at least ten times. The chain carries TRBV4-3 and TRBJ2-1; the D is unclear. This CDR3 contains 15 residues. V lost 2 bases, J lost 3 bases, and 11 bases lay in between. CDR1 LGHNA and CDR2 YSLEER come from the germline V gene. CDR3 DNA sequence: TGCGCCAGCAGCCAATCAAGAATCCTCTACAATGAGCAGTTCTTC. It specifies CASSQSRILYNEQFF.

Many counts were recorded for this clonotype. V and J are TRBV7-9 and TRBJ2-5, with TRBD2 identical over 13 bases. The V and J ends lost 8 bases and 2 bases, in that order; junction bases with no gene match: 5. Germline V gene data show CDR1 as SEHNR and CDR2 as FQNEAQ (reference sequence). This CDR3 has 15 residues. The CDR3 region has the DNA TGTGCCAGCTTGGGACTAGCGGGGAGACAAGAGACCCAGTACTTC. Encoded protein: CASLGLAGRQETQYF.

This sequence joins TRBV2 and TRBJ2-5; D perhaps matches TRBD2 (7 bases). The germline V and J ends were trimmed by 8 bases and 5 bases, with 24 bases remaining between them. Germline V gene lookup returns CDR1 SNHLY and CDR2 FYNNEI. CDR3 length: 16 amino acids. The CDR3 protein is CASAEWGGAIPETQYF. The CDR3 DNA reads TGTGCCAGCGCCGAATGGGGGGGGGCCATTCCGGAGACCCAGTACTTC.

The V and J genes are TRBV5-1 and TRBJ1-2; 7 bases match TRBD1. This CDR3 comprises 15 residues. Looked up from germline, CDR1 is SGHRS and CDR2 is YFSETQ. V shed 2 bases and J 7 bases; nucleotides not matched to a gene: 11. The chain's CDR3 is CASSLGQGVHRGYTF. CDR3 DNA sequence: TGCGCCAGCAGCTTAGGGCAGGGGGTCCATCGTGGCTACACCTTC.

About this clonotype itself: A much larger clone is a single base away; this may be a read error. J is TRBJ2-3 and V is TRBV6-6; D tentatively reads TRBD1 or TRBD2 (6 bases each). There are 15 residues in the CDR3. The V end was cut by 7 bases, the J end by 2 bases, with 16 bases between. Germline CDR1 MNHNY, CDR2 SVGAGI (reference sequence). CDR3 in amino acids: CASISGAGATDTQYF. Written as DNA, the CDR3 is TGTGCCAGCATCTCGGGGGCAGGGGCCACAGATACGCAGTATTTT.

The gene calls are TRBV6-6 and TRBJ1-5; D possibly corresponds to TRBD1 (5 bases). The CDR3 length is 15 residues. Trimming took 2 bases from V and 5 from J, leaving 13 bases between them. The germline CDR1 and CDR2 sequences are MNHNY and SVGAGI (reference sequence). This CDR3 reads CASSYGGLGDQPQHF. The CDR3 region has the DNA TGTGCCAGCAGTTACGGGGGATTGGGGGATCAGCCCCAGCATTTT.

This clonotype appeared many times. The V and J genes are TRBV7-2 and TRBJ2-5, with 10 bases identical to TRBD2. With 3 bases clipped from V and 3 bases from J, the junction kept 7 bases outside the gene matches. The V gene's germline CDR1 is SGHTA and CDR2 FQGNSA. The CDR3 loop spans 16 amino acids. CDR3 nucleotide sequence: TGTGCCAGCAGCTTGCCAAGCGGGGGGGCGGAAGAGACCCAGTACTTC. This sequence encodes CASSLPSGGAEETQYF.

The J gene is TRBJ2-1, the V gene TRBV28; D uncertain. Trimming shortened V by 5 bases and J by 1 base, and 12 bases separated the two germline ends. The germline V gene has CDR1 MDHEN and CDR2 SYDVKM. The CDR3 spans 15 residues. CDR3 region: CASSPLATSYNEQFF. The DNA for the CDR3 is TGTGCCAGCAGTCCCTTAGCAACATCCTACAATGAGCAGTTCTTC.

In this sample, this clonotype turned up many times. The V call is TRBV6-1, the J call TRBJ2-1; D gene unclear. Per the germline V gene, CDR1 is MNHNS and CDR2 is SASEGT. This CDR3 is 15 amino acids long. Trimming pared 3 bases from V and 5 bases from J, leaving 14 bases between. The chain's CDR3 is CASSDGANTNNEQFF. CDR3 nucleotides: TGTGCCAGCAGTGATGGTGCCAACACTAACAATGAGCAGTTCTTC.

The J gene is TRBJ1-6, the V gene TRBV19, with 8 nucleotides matching TRBD1. Trimming cost V 3 bases and J 8 bases; bases outside gene matches: 9. CDR1 and CDR2 from the germline V gene are LNHDA and SQIVND (reference sequence). The CDR3 has 16 residues. The CDR3 DNA is TGTGCCAGTAGTATCTCGCAGGGGGCGGTTTATTCACCCCTCCACTTT. Residues: CASSISQGAVYSPLHF.